These T cell receptor beta chains were read from a single sample in a study of technical replicates of blood from a handful of donors. Libraries were prepared by immunoSEQ multiplex PCR; TCRdb keeps only in-frame clonotypes and omits some of them. Of around 15,000 clones listed, under 90% are singletons. The specimen was PBMCs. The receptor set was obtained from a human donor in good health. Each CDR3 is given with its conserved first and last residue. Fields, in order: J gene, D gene, V gene, clone size, CDR3 DNA, CDR3 protein. A D gene is named only where the DNA matches it firmly. The size entry is marked missing in some rows and otherwise reads once, few, many or a size class.

J: TRBJ2-3; D: TRBD2; V: TRBV5-1; size: -; DNA: TGCGCCAGCAGCTTTGGGACTAGCGGGAGCACAGATACGCAGTATTTT; CDR3: CASSFGTSGSTDTQYF
J: TRBJ1-2; D: TRBD1; V: TRBV2; size: -; DNA: TGTGCCAGCATCCAGGGGGCTATCTATGGCTACACCTTC; CDR3: CASIQGAIYGYTF
J: TRBJ2-7; D: -; V: TRBV28; size: few; DNA: TGTGCCAGCAGCCAAGACAGGGACTGGAACGAGCAGTACTTC; CDR3: CASSQDRDWNEQYF
J: TRBJ2-5; D: -; V: TRBV10-3; size: -; DNA: TGTGCCATCAGTGAGGGGCGGGACGCGAGTGGGTCCGAGACCCAGTACTTC; CDR3: CAISEGRDASGSETQYF
J: TRBJ2-5; D: -; V: TRBV2; size: -; DNA: TGTGCCAGCAGTCAAATTGAAGAGACCCAGTACTTC; CDR3: CASSQIEETQYF
J: TRBJ2-3; D: TRBD1; V: TRBV19; size: -; DNA: TGTGCCAGTAGGACCGACAGGGGAAGTGGGGATACGCAGTATTTT; CDR3: CASRTDRGSGDTQYF
J: TRBJ1-3; D: -; V: TRBV6-5; size: -; DNA: TGTGCCAGCAGTTACTCCGTCAGGGGTGGAAACACCATATATTTT; CDR3: CASSYSVRGGNTIYF
J: TRBJ1-5; D: -; V: TRBV21-1; size: -; DNA: TGTGCCAGCAGCGGTCAGAATCACAATCAGCCCCAGCATTTT; CDR3: CASSGQNHNQPQHF
J: TRBJ2-7; D: TRBD2; V: TRBV4-1; size: -; DNA: TGCGCCAGCAGCCAAGATCTTAGCGGGAACTCCTACGAGCAGTACTTC; CDR3: CASSQDLSGNSYEQYF
J: TRBJ2-3; D: -; V: TRBV7-3; size: -; DNA: TGTGCCAGCAGCCAGGGATACTCCGAGGGCACAGATACGCAGTATTTT; CDR3: CASSQGYSEGTDTQYF
J: TRBJ2-1; D: -; V: TRBV4-2; size: -; DNA: TGTGCCAGCAGCCACCCGGGAGATGACAATGAGCAGTTCTTC; CDR3: CASSHPGDDNEQFF
J: TRBJ1-5; D: -; V: TRBV28; size: -; DNA: TGTGCCAGCAGTCGGACAGCCGGGGGGCAGCCCCAGCATTTT; CDR3: CASSRTAGGQPQHF
J: TRBJ2-2; D: -; V: TRBV4-2; size: -; DNA: TGTGCCAGCAGCCACGCGGAAACGGGAACCGGGGAGCTGTTTTTT; CDR3: CASSHAETGTGELFF
J: TRBJ1-5; D: TRBD1; V: TRBV18; size: -; DNA: TGTGCCAGCTCAAATTGGACAGGCCGCAATCAGCCCCAGCATTTT; CDR3: CASSNWTGRNQPQHF
J: TRBJ1-1; D: TRBD1; V: TRBV4-1; size: -; DNA: TGCGCCAGCAGCCAAGAGCAGGGGGTCGGTACTGAAGCTTTCTTT; CDR3: CASSQEQGVGTEAFF
J: TRBJ1-5; D: -; V: TRBV27; size: -; DNA: TGTGCCAGCAGTTTAAACGGTGTAGGAGGTCAGCCCCAGCATTTT; CDR3: CASSLNGVGGQPQHF
J: TRBJ2-7; D: TRBD1; V: TRBV28; size: -; DNA: TGTGCCAGCAGCGACGGGACAGTCTACGAGCAGTACTTC; CDR3: CASSDGTVYEQYF
J: TRBJ1-2; D: TRBD1; V: TRBV6-1; size: -; DNA: TGTGCCAGCAGTGAAGCGGAGGTGGGGACAGGGTTAAGGGGCTACACCTTC; CDR3: CASSEAEVGTGLRGYTF
J: TRBJ2-1; D: TRBD2; V: TRBV11-3; size: -; DNA: TGTGCCAGCAGCTTGGGTAGCGGGAGCAACAATGAGCAGTTCTTC; CDR3: CASSLGSGSNNEQFF
J: TRBJ2-7; D: -; V: TRBV27; size: -; DNA: TGTGCCAGCAGCCCCTGGACTAACTCCTACGAGCAGTACTTC; CDR3: CASSPWTNSYEQYF
J: TRBJ2-7; D: -; V: TRBV28; size: -; DNA: TGTGCCAGCAGTTCCGGGGATAGGGCTCCGGAGCAGTACTTC; CDR3: CASSSGDRAPEQYF
J: TRBJ2-7; D: -; V: TRBV7-9; size: once; DNA: TGTGCCAGCAGCCCCGGGACACCACCCTACGAGCAGTACTTC; CDR3: CASSPGTPPYEQYF
J: TRBJ2-7; D: -; V: TRBV27; size: -; DNA: TGTGCCAGCAGCCTACGCACCGGGACATCCTACGAGCAGTACTTC; CDR3: CASSLRTGTSYEQYF
J: TRBJ1-3; D: -; V: TRBV5-1; size: -; DNA: TGCGCCAGCAGCCGGGAGGGGAGATCAGAAGGGTCCTCTGGAAACACCATATATTTT; CDR3: CASSREGRSEGSSGNTIYF
J: TRBJ1-3; D: -; V: TRBV5-8; size: -; DNA: TGTGCCAGCAGCTTGGCACAGCGAAACACCATATATTTT; CDR3: CASSLAQRNTIYF
J: TRBJ2-3; D: TRBD2; V: TRBV29-1; size: -; DNA: TGCAGCGCTGCCACCGTCTGGGGGGGAAAAGACCCAGATACGCAGTATTTT; CDR3: CSAATVWGGKDPDTQYF
J: TRBJ2-3; D: TRBD2; V: TRBV10-2; size: -; DNA: TGCGCCAGCAGAGGAACTAGCGGGAGGCCACTCACAGATACGCAGTATTTT; CDR3: CASRGTSGRPLTDTQYF
J: TRBJ2-5; D: -; V: TRBV6-5; size: -; DNA: TGTGCCAGCAGGGCGCCTGGGGCAGAGACCCAGTACTTC; CDR3: CASRAPGAETQYF
J: TRBJ1-5; D: -; V: TRBV6-1; size: -; DNA: TGTGCCAGCAGTTCCCGGGGGGAGGGGGACCAGCCCCAGCATTTT; CDR3: CASSSRGEGDQPQHF
J: TRBJ2-1; D: -; V: TRBV14; size: -; DNA: TGTGCCAGCAGCCAAGTTGGGGTAGCGGCGTACAATGAGCAGTTCTTC; CDR3: CASSQVGVAAYNEQFF
J: TRBJ1-4; D: TRBD1; V: TRBV7-8; size: -; DNA: TGTGCCAGCAGACCTCGGACAGGAGTTAATGAAAAACTGTTTTTT; CDR3: CASRPRTGVNEKLFF
J: TRBJ2-3; D: TRBD2; V: TRBV18; size: -; DNA: TGTGCCAGCTCACCTGGACTAGCGGGAGATACGCAGTATTTT; CDR3: CASSPGLAGDTQYF
J: TRBJ2-5; D: -; V: TRBV5-1; size: -; DNA: TGCGCCAGCAGTGACCTTTCGGGGAGGGGGCAAGAGACCCAGTACTTC; CDR3: CASSDLSGRGQETQYF
J: TRBJ2-3; D: -; V: TRBV20-1; size: -; DNA: TGCAGTGCCCTAGCGTCGGATACGCAGTATTTT; CDR3: CSALASDTQYF
J: TRBJ2-2; D: -; V: TRBV28; size: -; DNA: TGTGCCAGCAGTTCCACGAGGGTCCGCACCGGGGAGCTGTTTTTT; CDR3: CASSSTRVRTGELFF
J: TRBJ1-5; D: -; V: TRBV2; size: -; DNA: TGTGCCAGCAGGAATACCCCGGGTCAGCCCCAGCATTTT; CDR3: CASRNTPGQPQHF
J: TRBJ1-2; D: TRBD1; V: TRBV19; size: few; DNA: TGTGCCAGTAGTATTGCGGCAGGGGGCTATGGCTACACCTTC; CDR3: CASSIAAGGYGYTF
J: TRBJ1-2; D: TRBD1; V: TRBV18; size: -; DNA: TGTGCCAGCTCAAGAGACAGGGTGCCAGCTAACTATGGCTACACCTTC; CDR3: CASSRDRVPANYGYTF
J: TRBJ2-3; D: TRBD2; V: TRBV6-5; size: -; DNA: TGTGCCAGCAGTCGGACTAGCGGAAAAGGAGATACGCAGTATTTT; CDR3: CASSRTSGKGDTQYF
J: TRBJ2-5; D: -; V: TRBV5-1; size: -; DNA: TGCGCCAGCAGCTTGGCCCCCGTAGGGAGAGTAGGGACCCAGTACTTC; CDR3: CASSLAPVGRVGTQYF
J: TRBJ1-1; D: TRBD1; V: TRBV6-6; size: once; DNA: TGTGCCAGCAGGCTGGGACAGGGGAGCACTGAAGCTTTCTTT; CDR3: CASRLGQGSTEAFF
J: TRBJ1-3; D: TRBD1; V: TRBV5-8; size: few; DNA: TGTGCCACTTGGGGACAGGGAAACACCATATATTTT; CDR3: CATWGQGNTIYF
J: TRBJ1-5; D: TRBD1; V: TRBV2; size: -; DNA: TGTGCCAGCAGGGCAGAAATACAGGGGGGATATCAGCCCCAGCATTTT; CDR3: CASRAEIQGGYQPQHF
J: TRBJ2-7; D: TRBD2; V: TRBV6-5; size: -; DNA: TGTGCCAGCAGTTACCGGGGGGAGAGAAGCTCCTACGAGCAGTACTTC; CDR3: CASSYRGERSSYEQYF
J: TRBJ1-1; D: -; V: TRBV19; size: -; DNA: TGTGCCAGCACCTTCGGGGGGCTGGGATCTGAAGCTTTCTTT; CDR3: CASTFGGLGSEAFF
J: TRBJ1-4; D: -; V: TRBV6-1; size: -; DNA: TGTGCCAGTCTAGTGGGTCAGAATGAAAAACTGTTTTTT; CDR3: CASLVGQNEKLFF
J: TRBJ2-6; D: -; V: TRBV19; size: -; DNA: TGTGCCAGTATGGGTGGAAACACTATCTCTGGGGCCAACGTCCTGACTTTC; CDR3: CASMGGNTISGANVLTF
J: TRBJ2-5; D: -; V: TRBV6-5; size: -; DNA: TGTGCCAGCAGCCACAGGGTCCAAGAGACCCAGTACTTC; CDR3: CASSHRVQETQYF
J: TRBJ2-5; D: -; V: TRBV25-1; size: -; DNA: TGTGCCAGCAGTGAAAGAGGACACGGAGAGACCCAGTACTTC; CDR3: CASSERGHGETQYF
J: TRBJ2-7; D: -; V: TRBV30; size: -; DNA: TGTGCCTGGACCCTGGGCTCCTCCTACGAGCAGTACTTC; CDR3: CAWTLGSSYEQYF
J: TRBJ1-5; D: TRBD1; V: TRBV28; size: -; DNA: TGTGCCAGCAGTTCGGGACAGGGGAATCAGCCCCAGCATTTT; CDR3: CASSSGQGNQPQHF